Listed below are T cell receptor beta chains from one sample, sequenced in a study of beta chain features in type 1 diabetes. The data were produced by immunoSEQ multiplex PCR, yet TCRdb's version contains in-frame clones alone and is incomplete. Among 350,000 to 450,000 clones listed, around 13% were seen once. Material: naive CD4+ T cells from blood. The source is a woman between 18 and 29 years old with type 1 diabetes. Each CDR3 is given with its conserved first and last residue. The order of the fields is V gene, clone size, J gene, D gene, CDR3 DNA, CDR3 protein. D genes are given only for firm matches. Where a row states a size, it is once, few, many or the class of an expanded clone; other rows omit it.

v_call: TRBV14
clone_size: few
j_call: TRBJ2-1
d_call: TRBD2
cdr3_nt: TGTGCCAGCAGCCCCATGACTAGCGGGATTTACAATGAGCAGTTCTTC
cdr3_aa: CASSPMTSGIYNEQFF

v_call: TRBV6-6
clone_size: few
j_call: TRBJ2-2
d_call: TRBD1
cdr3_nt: TGTGCCAGCACCGAACAGGGGACCGGGGAGCTGTTTTTT
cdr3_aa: CASTEQGTGELFF

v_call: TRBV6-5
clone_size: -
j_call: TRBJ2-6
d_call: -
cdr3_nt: TGTGCCAGCAGTTGGGGGGAAATGGCTGGGGCCAACGTCCTGACTTTC
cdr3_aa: CASSWGEMAGANVLTF

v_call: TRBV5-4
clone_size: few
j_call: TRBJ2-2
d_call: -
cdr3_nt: TGTGCCAGCAGCTTGGGCAGGGTCCTCACCGGGGAGCTGTTTTTT
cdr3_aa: CASSLGRVLTGELFF

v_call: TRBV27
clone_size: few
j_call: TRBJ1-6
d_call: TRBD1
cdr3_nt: TGTGCCACACGATCAGAGGACAGGGACTATAATTCACCCCTCCACTTT
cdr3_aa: CATRSEDRDYNSPLHF

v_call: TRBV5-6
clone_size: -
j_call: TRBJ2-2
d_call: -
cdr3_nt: TGTGCCAGCAGCCTGAACGGGAGATTCAACACCGGGGAGCTGTTTTTT
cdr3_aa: CASSLNGRFNTGELFF

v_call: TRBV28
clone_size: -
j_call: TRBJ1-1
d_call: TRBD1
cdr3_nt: TGTGCCAGCAGCAGCGGACAGGGGAACACTGAAGCTTTCTTT
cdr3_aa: CASSSGQGNTEAFF

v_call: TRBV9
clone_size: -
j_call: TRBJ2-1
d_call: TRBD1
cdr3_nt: TGTGCCAGCAACACCGGGACAGGGATCAATGAGCAGTTCTTC
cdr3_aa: CASNTGTGINEQFF

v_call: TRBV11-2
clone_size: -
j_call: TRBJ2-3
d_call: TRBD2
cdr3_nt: TGTGCCAGCAGCGCAGCGGGACTAGTCTTCACAGATACGCAGTATTTT
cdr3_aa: CASSAAGLVFTDTQYF

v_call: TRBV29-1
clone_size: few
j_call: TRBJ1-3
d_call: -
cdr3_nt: TGCAGCGTTGTTTTTCAGGCAGGGGCTGGAAACACCATATATTTT
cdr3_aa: CSVVFQAGAGNTIYF

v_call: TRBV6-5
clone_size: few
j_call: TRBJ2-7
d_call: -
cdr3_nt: TGTGCCAGCAGTTACTCGAGGCAGGGGACCTACGAGCAGTACTTC
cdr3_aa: CASSYSRQGTYEQYF

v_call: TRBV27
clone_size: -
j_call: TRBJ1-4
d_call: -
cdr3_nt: TGTGCCAGCAGTTTTAACAGAGCTAATGAAAAACTGTTTTTT
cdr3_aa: CASSFNRANEKLFF

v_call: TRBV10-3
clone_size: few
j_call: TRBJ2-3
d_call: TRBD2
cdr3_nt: TGTGCCATCACCGAGAAGGCGGGAGCGGTAGATACGCAGTATTTT
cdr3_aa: CAITEKAGAVDTQYF

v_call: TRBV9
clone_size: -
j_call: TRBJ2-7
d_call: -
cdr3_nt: TGTGCCAGCAGCGTCCTAGGGGATTCCGGTAGTGAGCAGTACTTC
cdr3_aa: CASSVLGDSGSEQYF

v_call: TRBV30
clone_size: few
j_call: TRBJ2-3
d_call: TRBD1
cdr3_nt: TGTGCCTGGATTCGGGACAGAACAGATACGCAGTATTTT
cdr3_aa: CAWIRDRTDTQYF

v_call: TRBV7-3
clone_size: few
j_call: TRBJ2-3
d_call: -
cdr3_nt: TGTGCCAGCAGCACCAGCGGGAGCACAGATACGCAGTATTTT
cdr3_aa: CASSTSGSTDTQYF

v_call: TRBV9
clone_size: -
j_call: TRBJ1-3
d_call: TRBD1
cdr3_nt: TGTGCCAGCAGTCCGGGACAGAGCTCTGGAAACACCATATATTTT
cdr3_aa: CASSPGQSSGNTIYF

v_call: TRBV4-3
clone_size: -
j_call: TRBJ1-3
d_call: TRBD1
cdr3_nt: TGCGCCAGCAGCCAAGGGACAGGTGGAAACACCATATATTTT
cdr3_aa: CASSQGTGGNTIYF

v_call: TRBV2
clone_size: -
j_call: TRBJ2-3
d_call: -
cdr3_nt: TGTGCCAACAGTGGATTAGGAGGGGCCGCAGATACGCAGTATTTT
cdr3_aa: CANSGLGGAADTQYF

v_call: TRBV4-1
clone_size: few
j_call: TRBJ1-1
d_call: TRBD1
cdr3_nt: TGCGCCAGCAGCCAGCCGCCGGGACAGGGGAACACTGAAGCTTTCTTT
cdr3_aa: CASSQPPGQGNTEAFF

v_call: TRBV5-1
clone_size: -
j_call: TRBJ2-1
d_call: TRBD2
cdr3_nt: TGCGCCAGCCAACTAGCGGGAGGCTACAATGAGCAGTTCTTC
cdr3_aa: CASQLAGGYNEQFF

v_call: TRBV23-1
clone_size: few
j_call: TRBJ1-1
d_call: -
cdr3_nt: TGCGCCAGCAGTCCCCTTCGAGGGTCGAACACTGAAGCTTTCTTT
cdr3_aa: CASSPLRGSNTEAFF

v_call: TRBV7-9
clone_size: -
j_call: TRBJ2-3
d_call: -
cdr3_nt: TGTGCCAGCAGCTCTTACCCCGGGACTAGCACAGATACGCAGTATTTT
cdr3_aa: CASSSYPGTSTDTQYF

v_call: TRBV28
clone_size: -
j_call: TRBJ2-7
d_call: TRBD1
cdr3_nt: TGTGCCAGCAGCCCCGGACAGGGCTCCGAGCAGTACTTC
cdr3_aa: CASSPGQGSEQYF

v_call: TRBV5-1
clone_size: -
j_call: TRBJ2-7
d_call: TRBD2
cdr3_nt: TGCGCCAGCAGCTCTTCTAGCGGGACCGCCGGGTACGAGCAGTACTTC
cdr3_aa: CASSSSSGTAGYEQYF

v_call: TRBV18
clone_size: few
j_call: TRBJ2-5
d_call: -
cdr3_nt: TGTGCCAGCTCACCCCGGCAGGGGGGCCAAGAGACCCAGTACTTC
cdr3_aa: CASSPRQGGQETQYF